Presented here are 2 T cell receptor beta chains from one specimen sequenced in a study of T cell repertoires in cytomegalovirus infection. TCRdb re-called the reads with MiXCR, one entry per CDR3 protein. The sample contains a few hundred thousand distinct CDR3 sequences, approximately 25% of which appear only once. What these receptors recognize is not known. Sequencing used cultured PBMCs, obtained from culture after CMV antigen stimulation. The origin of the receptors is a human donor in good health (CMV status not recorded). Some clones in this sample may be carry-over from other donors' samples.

CDR3 region: CASSLGLFSTGELFF. CDR3 DNA sequence: TGTGCCAGCAGCTTAGGGTTATTCAGCACCGGGGAGCTGTTTTTT. This chain joins TRBV11-2 and TRBJ2-2; D uncertain. V was trimmed by 1 base and J by 4 bases, leaving 10 bases between them. The length of the CDR3 is 15 residues. In germline, CDR1 is SGHAT, CDR2 FQNNGV.

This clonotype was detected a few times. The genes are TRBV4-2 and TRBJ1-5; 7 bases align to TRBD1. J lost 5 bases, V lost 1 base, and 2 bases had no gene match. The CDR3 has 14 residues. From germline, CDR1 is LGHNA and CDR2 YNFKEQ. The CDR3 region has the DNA TGTGCCAGCAGCCAAGGACAGGGTGATCAGCCCCAGCATTTT. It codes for CASSQGQGDQPQHF.